These 12 T cell receptor beta chains originate from one sample sequenced in a study of T cells in localized non-small cell lung cancer. The data were produced by immunoSEQ multiplex PCR, yet TCRdb's version contains in-frame clones alone and is incomplete. The sample yields roughly 36,000 clones, more than 75% seen once. The sequencing here drew on PBMCs, taken before any cancer treatment. Receptors originate from a woman aged 40-69 years with stage II squamous cell lung carcinoma.

The chain is built from TRBV5-1 and TRBJ1-1; no firm D call. The CDR3 has 13 residues. Between the trimmed V and J ends, which lost 2 bases and 0 bases, there was a span of 5 bases. From germline, CDR1 is SGHRS and CDR2 YFSETQ. This CDR3 reads CASSFNMNTEAFF. CDR3 sequence (DNA): TGCGCCAGCAGCTTCAACATGAACACTGAAGCTTTCTTT. Full variable domain (outside the CDR3, taken from reference TRBV5-1 and TRBJ1-1): KAGVTQTPRYLIKTRGQQVTLSCSPISGHRSVSWYQQTPGQGLQFLFEYFSETQRNKGNFPGRFSGRQFSNSRSEMNVSTLELGDSALYLCASSFNMNTEAFFGQGTRLTVV.

The CDR3 nucleotides are TGTGCCAGCAGTGAGGGACAGGGGGCCTATGGCTACACCTTC. This gives the protein CASSEGQGAYGYTF. The J gene is TRBJ1-2, the V gene TRBV28; TRBD1 matches 12 bases. The germline gives CDR1 MDHEN, CDR2 SYDVKM. The CDR3 extends over 14 amino acids. The ends lost 5 bases at V and 4 bases at J; junction bases unmatched: 2.

This chain connects TRBV11-2 to TRBJ2-1, with 13 bases matching TRBD2. Trimming took 4 bases from V and 7 from J; bases not matched to a gene: 4. This CDR3 spans 15 amino acids. Germline CDR1 and CDR2: SGHAT and FQNNGV. In nucleotides, the CDR3 is TGTGCCAGCAGCTCACTAGCGGGGGGGCAGAATGAGCAGTTCTTC. This gives the protein CASSSLAGGQNEQFF.

J is TRBJ2-2 and V is TRBV4-3; maybe TRBD1 (5 bases). Trimming removed 0 bases at V and 6 bases at J, with 14 bases between. The CDR3 has 16 amino acids. Germline assignment: CDR1 LGHNA and CDR2 YSLEER. Written as DNA, the CDR3 is TGCGCCAGCAGCCAAGATAGTAGGGGATATTCCGGGGAGCTGTTTTTT. Translated: CASSQDSRGYSGELFF.

The V gene is TRBV5-6, the J gene TRBJ2-5, with 10 bases lining up with TRBD1. Germline V gene lookup returns CDR1 SGHDT and CDR2 YYEEEE. Unmatched junction bases numbered 8, after V lost 6 bases and J lost 3 bases. CDR3 length: 15 residues. CDR3 DNA: TGTGCCAGCACATACCTTGGGACAGGGGAAGAGACCCAGTACTTC. It encodes CASTYLGTGEETQYF.

V gene TRBV10-3 combines with J gene TRBJ2-3; TRBD1 might be the D (5 bases). The CDR3 is 12 amino acids. Germline assignment: CDR1 ENHRY and CDR2 SYGVKD. Deletions cut 3 bases from V and 14 bases from J, with 15 bases between. This chain's CDR3 is CAISEGDLRGYF. DNA for the CDR3: TGTGCCATCAGTGAAGGGGATCTTAGGGGGTATTTT.

This chain links TRBV7-6 with TRBJ2-5; 11 positions match TRBD1. The V gene end was trimmed by 5 bases and the J gene end by 4 bases; junction bases not matched to a gene: 3. Germline V gene data show CDR1 as SGHVS and CDR2 as FNYEAQ. This CDR3 is built from 14 residues. The CDR3 sequence: CASSLGTGGETQYF. The CDR3 bases are TGTGCCAGCAGCCTCGGGACAGGGGGAGAGACCCAGTACTTC.

The genes are TRBV18 and TRBJ1-2, with 7 bases that match TRBD1. The CDR3 is made up of 13 amino acids. Trimming at V came to 4 bases and at J to 2 bases, leaving 1 base not matched to a gene. The germline CDR1 and CDR2 sequences are KGHSH and LQKENI. CDR3 DNA sequence: TGTGCCAGCTCACAGGGACAGAACTATGGCTACACCTTC. It translates to CASSQGQNYGYTF.

The genes are TRBV11-2 and TRBJ1-2; D remains ambiguous. The CDR3 spans 14 residues. V shed 3 bases and J shed 2 bases, with 10 bases lying between them. CDR1 is SGHAT and CDR2 is FQNNGV in the germline V gene. The CDR3 bases are TGTGCCAGCAGCTTCTATGGGTTGAACTATGGCTACACCTTC. Its translation is CASSFYGLNYGYTF.

This clone has just a few counts. The chain joins TRBV15 to TRBJ1-4, with 10 nucleotides matching TRBD1. The CDR3 runs to 14 residues. The V gene's germline CDR1 is LNHNV and CDR2 YYDKDF (reference sequence). V was clipped by 5 bases and J by 14 bases; unmatched bases: 11. In nucleotides, the CDR3 is TGTGCCACCAGCCAAGACAGGGGGCGCAATCAGCTGTTTTTT. Encoded protein: CATSQDRGRNQLFF.

This sequence joins TRBV27 and TRBJ2-1, with TRBD2 matching over 7 bases. Trimming took 3 bases from V and 7 from J; bases not matched to a gene: 9. The CDR3 is 15 residues long. Germline V lookup: CDR1 MNHEY, CDR2 SMNVEV (reference sequence). The CDR3 is CASSLGSHGGNEQFF. The CDR3 DNA reads TGTGCCAGCAGTTTGGGCAGCCACGGGGGGAATGAGCAGTTCTTC.

This chain joins TRBV5-1 and TRBJ2-3, with 7 bases fitting TRBD2. The V and J ends lost 3 bases and 4 bases, in that order; junction bases with no gene match: 14. CDR1 and CDR2 (germline): SGHRS, YFSETQ. This CDR3 has 17 amino acids. CDR3 coding DNA: TGCGCCAGCAGCTGGAGCGGGGAGGCAGGGCCTGCAGATACGCAGTATTTT. Translation: CASSWSGEAGPADTQYF.